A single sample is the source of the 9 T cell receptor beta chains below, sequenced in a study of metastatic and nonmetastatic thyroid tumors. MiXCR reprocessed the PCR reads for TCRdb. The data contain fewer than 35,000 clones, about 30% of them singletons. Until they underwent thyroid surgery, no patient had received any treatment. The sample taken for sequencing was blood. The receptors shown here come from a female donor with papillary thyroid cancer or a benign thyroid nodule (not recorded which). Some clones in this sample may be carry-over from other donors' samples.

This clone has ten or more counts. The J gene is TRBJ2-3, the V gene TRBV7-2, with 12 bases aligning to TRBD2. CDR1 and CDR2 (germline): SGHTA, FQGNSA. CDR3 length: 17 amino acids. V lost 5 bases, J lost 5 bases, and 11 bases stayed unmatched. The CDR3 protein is CASSPLLAGGLGDTQYF. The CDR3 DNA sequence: TGTGCCAGCAGCCCACTCCTAGCGGGAGGGCTTGGAGATACGCAGTATTTT.

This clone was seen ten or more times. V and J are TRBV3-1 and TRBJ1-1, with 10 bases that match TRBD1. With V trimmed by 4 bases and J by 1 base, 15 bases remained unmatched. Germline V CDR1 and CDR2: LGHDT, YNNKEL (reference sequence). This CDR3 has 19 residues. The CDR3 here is CASSPGTGAHQKSNTEAFF. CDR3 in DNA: TGTGCCAGCAGCCCCGGGACAGGGGCCCATCAGAAATCGAACACTGAAGCTTTCTTT.

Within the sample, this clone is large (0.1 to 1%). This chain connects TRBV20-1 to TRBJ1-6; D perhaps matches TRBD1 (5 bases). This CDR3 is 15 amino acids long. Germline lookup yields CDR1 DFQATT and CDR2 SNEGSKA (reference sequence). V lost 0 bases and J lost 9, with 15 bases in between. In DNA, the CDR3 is TGCAGTGCTAGAGATAGGGGCAGGGATTCTTCACCCCTCCACTTT. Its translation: CSARDRGRDSSPLHF.

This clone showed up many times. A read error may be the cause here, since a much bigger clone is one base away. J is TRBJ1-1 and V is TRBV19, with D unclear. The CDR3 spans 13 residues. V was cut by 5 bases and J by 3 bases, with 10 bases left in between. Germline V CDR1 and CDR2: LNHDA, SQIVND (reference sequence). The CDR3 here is CASSWTDDTEAFF. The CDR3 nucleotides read TGTGCCAGTAGTTGGACGGATGACACTGAAGCTTTCTTT.

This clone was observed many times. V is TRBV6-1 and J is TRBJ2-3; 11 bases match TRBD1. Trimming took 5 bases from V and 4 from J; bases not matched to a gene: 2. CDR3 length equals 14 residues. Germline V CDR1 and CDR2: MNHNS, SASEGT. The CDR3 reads CASSRGQGADTQYF. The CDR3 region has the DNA TGTGCCAGCAGTCGGGGACAGGGGGCAGATACGCAGTATTTT.

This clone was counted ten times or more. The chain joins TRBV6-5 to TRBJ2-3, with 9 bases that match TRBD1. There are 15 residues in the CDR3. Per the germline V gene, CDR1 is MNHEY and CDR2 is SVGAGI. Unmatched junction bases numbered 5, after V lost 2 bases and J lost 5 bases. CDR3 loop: CASSYGTGLGDTQYF. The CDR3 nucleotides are TGTGCCAGCAGTTACGGGACAGGGTTGGGAGATACGCAGTATTTT.

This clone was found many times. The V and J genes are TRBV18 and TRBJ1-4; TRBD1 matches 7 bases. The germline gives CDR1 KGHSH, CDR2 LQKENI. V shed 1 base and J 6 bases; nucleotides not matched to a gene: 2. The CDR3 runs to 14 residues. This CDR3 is CASSPRQGDEKLFF. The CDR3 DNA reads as TGTGCCAGCTCACCACGGCAGGGGGATGAAAAACTGTTTTTT.

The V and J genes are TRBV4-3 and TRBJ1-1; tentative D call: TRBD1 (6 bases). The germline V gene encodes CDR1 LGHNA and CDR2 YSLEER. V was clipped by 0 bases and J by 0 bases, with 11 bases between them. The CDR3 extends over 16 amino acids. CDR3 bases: TGCGCCAGCAGCCAAGACACACAGGGTGTGAACACTGAAGCTTTCTTT. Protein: CASSQDTQGVNTEAFF.

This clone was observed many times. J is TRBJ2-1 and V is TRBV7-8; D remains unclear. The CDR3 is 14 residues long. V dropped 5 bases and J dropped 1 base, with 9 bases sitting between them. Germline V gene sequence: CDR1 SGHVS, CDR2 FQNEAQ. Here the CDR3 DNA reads TGTGCCAGCAGCGGCCGTCCTTCCTACAATGAGCAGTTCTTC. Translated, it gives CASSGRPSYNEQFF.